One sample yielded the 5 T cell receptor beta chains listed below, sequenced in a study of shared clonotypes between healthy human individuals. Repertoires were generated with immunoSEQ multiplex PCR, while TCRdb's copy carries only in-frame clones and drops some. Of roughly 2,300,000 clones in the sample, around 93% are singletons; the top ten hold approximately 0.39%. The sample comprised naive CD4+ T cells from PBMCs. Subset of the sample: CD45RA+ positively selected. All receptors come from a young man in good health. Some clones in this sample may be carry-over from other donors' samples.

This chain uses TRBV19 with TRBJ2-7; 12 nucleotides line up with TRBD2. The CDR3 runs to 15 residues. The germline V gene has CDR1 LNHDA and CDR2 SQIVND (reference sequence). The CDR3 region has the DNA TGTGCAGGGCTAGCGGGAGGGCCCCTCTGGGACGAGCAGTACTTC. Protein sequence: CAGLAGGPLWDEQYF.

The V and J genes are TRBV28 and TRBJ1-1; possible D gene TRBD1, 5 bases. CDR1 and CDR2 (germline): MDHEN, SYDVKM. The CDR3 is made up of 15 amino acids. Deletions cut 1 base from V and 0 bases from J, with 9 bases between. The DNA for the CDR3 is TGTGCCAGCAGTTTATTATCGGGGGTGAACACTGAAGCTTTCTTT. This encodes CASSLLSGVNTEAFF. The whole variable domain, remainder taken from reference TRBV28 and TRBJ1-1, is DVKVTQSSRYLVKRTGEKVFLECVQDMDHENMFWYRQDPGLGLRLIYFSYDVKMKEKGDIPEGYSVSREKKERFSLILESASTNQTSMYLCASSLLSGVNTEAFFGQGTRLTVV.

V gene TRBV5-1 combines with J gene TRBJ2-2; the D gene is possibly TRBD2 (5 bases). The CDR3 has 16 residues. Trimming took 6 bases from V and 0 from J, leaving 15 bases between them. From germline, CDR1 is SGHRS and CDR2 YFSETQ. The DNA of the CDR3 is TGCGCCAGCACCGCGGGTGTCGGCTCGAACACCGGGGAGCTGTTTTTT. This sequence encodes CASTAGVGSNTGELFF.

The V gene is TRBV7-2, the J gene TRBJ2-3, with TRBD2 matching over 11 bases. The germline CDR1 and CDR2 sequences are SGHTA and FQGNSA. The V gene end was trimmed by 4 bases and the J gene end by 4 bases; junction bases not matched to a gene: 13. The CDR3 is 18 amino acids. DNA for the CDR3: TGTGCCAGCAGCTACCCCACCACTAGCGGGAGTGGCCCAGATACGCAGTATTTT. It yields the protein CASSYPTTSGSGPDTQYF. Drawing the rest from reference TRBV7-2 and TRBJ2-3, the complete variable domain is GAGVSQSPSNKVTEKGKDVELRCDPISGHTALYWYRQSLGQGLEFLIYFQGNSAPDKSGLPSDRFSAERTGGSVSTLTIQRTQQEDSAVYLCASSYPTTSGSGPDTQYFGPGTRLTVL.

This rearrangement joins TRBV5-6 to TRBJ2-3, with D possibly matching TRBD1 (5 bases). Germline-derived CDR1 and CDR2 are SGHDT and YYEEEE. The CDR3 sequence is 15 residues long. With 6 bases removed from V and 2 bases from J, the gap between germline ends came to 16 bases. CDR3 DNA sequence: TGTGCCAGCACCCTTCCAGGGTCTAACACAGATACGCAGTATTTT. It codes for CASTLPGSNTDTQYF.